The rows below give T cell receptor beta chains drawn from one sample of a study of T-cell reconstitution after alpha-beta-depleted transplantation in children. MiXCR was run by TCRdb on the PCR reads, yielding one entry per CDR3 protein. Found here are under 250,000 distinct CDR3 sequences, about 6.6% of them singletons; the top ten hold 4.5% to 6.5%. The source was PBMCs, collected before TCRalphabeta/CD19-depleted stem cell transplant. These receptors came from a boy aged 2 to 9 with acute lymphoblastic leukemia, due to receive a stem cell transplant. The CDR3 runs from the conserved cysteine through the conserved F or W. The order of the fields is J gene, clone size, V gene, CDR3 protein. Not all rows give a size; the values are once, few, many and, for expanded clones, a class.

j_gene: TRBJ2-7
abundance: many
v_gene: TRBV27
CDR3aa: CASRGGGATYEQYF

j_gene: TRBJ1-5
abundance: few
v_gene: TRBV6-5
CDR3aa: CASSPKLSTYSNQPQHF

j_gene: TRBJ2-7
abundance: many
v_gene: TRBV5-6
CDR3aa: CASLGSQRYDEQYF

j_gene: TRBJ2-4
abundance: many
v_gene: TRBV10-2
CDR3aa: CASSELAKNIQYF

j_gene: TRBJ1-1
abundance: many
v_gene: TRBV29-1
CDR3aa: CSVAWANTEAFF

j_gene: TRBJ1-1
abundance: few
v_gene: TRBV7-6
CDR3aa: CASSYSTEQSEAFF

j_gene: TRBJ2-3
abundance: few
v_gene: TRBV10-3
CDR3aa: CAISESERASTDTQYF

j_gene: TRBJ2-1
abundance: .
v_gene: TRBV12-3/TRBV12-4
CDR3aa: CASSSGSYNEQFF

j_gene: TRBJ2-3
abundance: few
v_gene: TRBV30
CDR3aa: CAWSVSENTQYF

j_gene: TRBJ2-2
abundance: many
v_gene: TRBV5-1
CDR3aa: CASSSRTANTGELFF

j_gene: TRBJ1-4
abundance: few
v_gene: TRBV5-4
CDR3aa: CASSLQGINEKLFF

j_gene: TRBJ2-2
abundance: few
v_gene: TRBV10-3
CDR3aa: CAIRPGLTTGELFF

j_gene: TRBJ2-1
abundance: many
v_gene: TRBV20-1
CDR3aa: CSAPVLNEQFF

j_gene: TRBJ2-7
abundance: few
v_gene: TRBV20-1
CDR3aa: CSARVGSWASSEQYF

j_gene: TRBJ1-2
abundance: many
v_gene: TRBV5-1
CDR3aa: CASSLILGQGGEGYTF

j_gene: TRBJ1-2
abundance: few
v_gene: TRBV2
CDR3aa: CASRPTPPVPSSYGYTF

j_gene: TRBJ2-1
abundance: .
v_gene: TRBV20-1
CDR3aa: CSARGTSGSDEQFF

j_gene: TRBJ2-2
abundance: .
v_gene: TRBV19
CDR3aa: CASSSSGRAPNTGELFF

j_gene: TRBJ2-5
abundance: many
v_gene: TRBV29-1
CDR3aa: CSVENQLGETQYF

j_gene: TRBJ2-4
abundance: many
v_gene: TRBV5-1
CDR3aa: CASSYGLAGLHLAKNIQYF

j_gene: TRBJ2-7
abundance: .
v_gene: TRBV6-5
CDR3aa: CASSYSLSGGAWEQYF

j_gene: TRBJ1-3
abundance: many
v_gene: TRBV29-1
CDR3aa: CSAAGTTRNTIYF

j_gene: TRBJ2-3
abundance: many
v_gene: TRBV3-1
CDR3aa: CASSRGQEADTQYF

j_gene: TRBJ1-3
abundance: many
v_gene: TRBV11-2
CDR3aa: CASSSQGSGNTIYF

j_gene: TRBJ2-7
abundance: few
v_gene: TRBV5-1
CDR3aa: CASSPTIGGRPNEQYF

j_gene: TRBJ2-1
abundance: many
v_gene: TRBV5-5
CDR3aa: CASSFGGTGGEREQFF

j_gene: TRBJ2-1
abundance: .
v_gene: TRBV30
CDR3aa: CAWSVRLGPYNEQFF

j_gene: TRBJ2-7
abundance: many
v_gene: TRBV7-2
CDR3aa: CASSLGGGTDEQYF

j_gene: TRBJ2-5
abundance: many
v_gene: TRBV11-2
CDR3aa: CASSPQGETQYF

j_gene: TRBJ2-1
abundance: .
v_gene: TRBV2
CDR3aa: CASSELPYNEQFF

j_gene: TRBJ2-1
abundance: many
v_gene: TRBV29-1
CDR3aa: CSVRDYNEQFF

j_gene: TRBJ1-1
abundance: many
v_gene: TRBV20-1
CDR3aa: CSARRRAFF

j_gene: TRBJ2-1
abundance: few
v_gene: TRBV28
CDR3aa: CASSSGGVSEQFF

j_gene: TRBJ2-7
abundance: .
v_gene: TRBV5-3
CDR3aa: CARSPGYGSPYEQYF

j_gene: TRBJ1-3
abundance: many
v_gene: TRBV3-1
CDR3aa: CASSQDPIHDLARRRRNTIYF

j_gene: TRBJ2-2
abundance: many
v_gene: TRBV3-1
CDR3aa: CASSQELAGDTGELFF

j_gene: TRBJ2-1
abundance: many
v_gene: TRBV10-3
CDR3aa: CAISESQNTRSYNEQFF

j_gene: TRBJ2-2
abundance: many
v_gene: TRBV6-5
CDR3aa: CASSLRASPTGELFF

j_gene: TRBJ2-3
abundance: many
v_gene: TRBV6-5
CDR3aa: CASSYLASTDTQYF

j_gene: TRBJ2-2
abundance: many
v_gene: TRBV12-3/TRBV12-4
CDR3aa: CASSFGGGAGELFF

j_gene: TRBJ2-1
abundance: .
v_gene: TRBV5-1
CDR3aa: CASSKGQGGDEQFF

j_gene: TRBJ1-5
abundance: .
v_gene: TRBV28
CDR3aa: CASSLTRLPNQPQHF

j_gene: TRBJ2-2
abundance: many
v_gene: TRBV4-2
CDR3aa: CASRRDSAGELFF

j_gene: TRBJ1-5
abundance: many
v_gene: TRBV15
CDR3aa: CATSRDLAGQPQHF

j_gene: TRBJ2-5
abundance: few
v_gene: TRBV7-8
CDR3aa: CASSPHPGLAGIIQETQYF

j_gene: TRBJ2-2
abundance: few
v_gene: TRBV7-9
CDR3aa: CASSLLLSENTGELFF

j_gene: TRBJ2-2
abundance: many
v_gene: TRBV2
CDR3aa: CASSEYGITGELFF

j_gene: TRBJ2-7
abundance: many
v_gene: TRBV3-1
CDR3aa: CASSQELWAREQYF

j_gene: TRBJ2-7
abundance: many
v_gene: TRBV6-2/TRBV6-3
CDR3aa: CASSYQLAGAYEQYF

j_gene: TRBJ1-2
abundance: many
v_gene: TRBV7-2
CDR3aa: CASSYGQNYGYTF

j_gene: TRBJ2-3
abundance: .
v_gene: TRBV2
CDR3aa: CASRDSWDTQYF

j_gene: TRBJ2-1
abundance: many
v_gene: TRBV20-1
CDR3aa: CSASRLSYNEQFF

j_gene: TRBJ2-2
abundance: many
v_gene: TRBV29-1
CDR3aa: CSVGRETGELFF

j_gene: TRBJ2-3
abundance: many
v_gene: TRBV5-1
CDR3aa: CASSLSQGSTDTQYF

j_gene: TRBJ2-5
abundance: many
v_gene: TRBV6-5
CDR3aa: CASRSGLAGGETQYF

j_gene: TRBJ2-7
abundance: many
v_gene: TRBV5-1
CDR3aa: CASSFGREYEQYF

j_gene: TRBJ2-5
abundance: many
v_gene: TRBV5-1
CDR3aa: CASSFEGVKETQYF

j_gene: TRBJ2-7
abundance: few
v_gene: TRBV7-9
CDR3aa: CASSSEGQGLSYEQYF

j_gene: TRBJ1-2
abundance: .
v_gene: TRBV4-3
CDR3aa: CASSQDGDGSYGYTF